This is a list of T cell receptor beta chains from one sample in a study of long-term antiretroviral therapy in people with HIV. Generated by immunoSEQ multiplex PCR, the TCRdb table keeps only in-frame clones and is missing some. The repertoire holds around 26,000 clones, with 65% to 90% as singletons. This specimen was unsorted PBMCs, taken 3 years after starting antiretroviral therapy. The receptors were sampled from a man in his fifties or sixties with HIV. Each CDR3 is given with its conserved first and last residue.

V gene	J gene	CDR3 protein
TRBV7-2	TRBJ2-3	CASSLEGDTQYF
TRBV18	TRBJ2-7	CASSPLSGTGGNEQYF
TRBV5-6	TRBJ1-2	CASSLVPNENGYTF
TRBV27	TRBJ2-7	CASSRTASGLAGIIFSYEQYF
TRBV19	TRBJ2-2	CASSTAGTGELFF
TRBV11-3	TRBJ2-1	CASSTRLDNEQFF
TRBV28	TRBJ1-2	CASSYYGYTF
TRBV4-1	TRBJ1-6	CASRPGQSQNSPLHF
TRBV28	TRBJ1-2	CASSLLNYGYTF
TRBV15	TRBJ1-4	CATSRAARGEKLFF
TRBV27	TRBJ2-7	CASRSRGTRSYEQYF
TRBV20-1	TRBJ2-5	CSARLQETQYF
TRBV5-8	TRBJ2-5	CASSLYPSGGGETQYF
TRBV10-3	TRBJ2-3	CAITRGGRTDTQYF
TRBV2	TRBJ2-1	CASSDAQRFGWGSYNEQFF
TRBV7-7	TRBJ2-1	CASSFQRGADEQFF
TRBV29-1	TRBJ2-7	CSVTGTSGRFTYEQYF
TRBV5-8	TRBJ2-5	CASSGRGGTETQYF
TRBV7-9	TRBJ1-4	CASMPGQGWANEKLFF
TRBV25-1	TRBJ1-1	CASRGQGVTEAFF
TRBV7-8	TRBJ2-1	CASSLLREGSHNEQFF
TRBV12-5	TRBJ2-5	CASGLAGTGRGETQYF
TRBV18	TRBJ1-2	CASSRDRVMRGYTF
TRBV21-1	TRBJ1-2	CASSGQGSGYTF
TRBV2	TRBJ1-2	CASSLDRGDGYTF
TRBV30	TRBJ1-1	CAWSAWGRYYTEAFF
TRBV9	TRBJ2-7	CASSEGGAPSYEQYF
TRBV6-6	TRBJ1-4	CASRQAGTANNEKLFF
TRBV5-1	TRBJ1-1	CASKDRATEAFF
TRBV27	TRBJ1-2	CASKTAGGLQVLSYGYTF
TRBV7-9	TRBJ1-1	CASTPGNKNTEAFF
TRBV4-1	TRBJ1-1	CASSQDSGFPEAFF
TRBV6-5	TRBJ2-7	CASSDKTRYEQYF
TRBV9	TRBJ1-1	CASSVSGDHTEAFF
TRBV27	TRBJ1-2	CASSLGGVYGYTF
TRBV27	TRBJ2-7	CASRTGEAYEQYF
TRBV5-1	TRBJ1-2	CASTQWGDGYTF
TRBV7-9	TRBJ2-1	CASSLAGDRGDNEQFF
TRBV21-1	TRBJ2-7	CASSPHAAYSYEQYF
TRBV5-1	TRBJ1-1	CASSEDLNNEAFF
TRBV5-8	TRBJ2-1	CASSFTGGYNEQFF
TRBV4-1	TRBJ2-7	CASSQAREGIYEQYF